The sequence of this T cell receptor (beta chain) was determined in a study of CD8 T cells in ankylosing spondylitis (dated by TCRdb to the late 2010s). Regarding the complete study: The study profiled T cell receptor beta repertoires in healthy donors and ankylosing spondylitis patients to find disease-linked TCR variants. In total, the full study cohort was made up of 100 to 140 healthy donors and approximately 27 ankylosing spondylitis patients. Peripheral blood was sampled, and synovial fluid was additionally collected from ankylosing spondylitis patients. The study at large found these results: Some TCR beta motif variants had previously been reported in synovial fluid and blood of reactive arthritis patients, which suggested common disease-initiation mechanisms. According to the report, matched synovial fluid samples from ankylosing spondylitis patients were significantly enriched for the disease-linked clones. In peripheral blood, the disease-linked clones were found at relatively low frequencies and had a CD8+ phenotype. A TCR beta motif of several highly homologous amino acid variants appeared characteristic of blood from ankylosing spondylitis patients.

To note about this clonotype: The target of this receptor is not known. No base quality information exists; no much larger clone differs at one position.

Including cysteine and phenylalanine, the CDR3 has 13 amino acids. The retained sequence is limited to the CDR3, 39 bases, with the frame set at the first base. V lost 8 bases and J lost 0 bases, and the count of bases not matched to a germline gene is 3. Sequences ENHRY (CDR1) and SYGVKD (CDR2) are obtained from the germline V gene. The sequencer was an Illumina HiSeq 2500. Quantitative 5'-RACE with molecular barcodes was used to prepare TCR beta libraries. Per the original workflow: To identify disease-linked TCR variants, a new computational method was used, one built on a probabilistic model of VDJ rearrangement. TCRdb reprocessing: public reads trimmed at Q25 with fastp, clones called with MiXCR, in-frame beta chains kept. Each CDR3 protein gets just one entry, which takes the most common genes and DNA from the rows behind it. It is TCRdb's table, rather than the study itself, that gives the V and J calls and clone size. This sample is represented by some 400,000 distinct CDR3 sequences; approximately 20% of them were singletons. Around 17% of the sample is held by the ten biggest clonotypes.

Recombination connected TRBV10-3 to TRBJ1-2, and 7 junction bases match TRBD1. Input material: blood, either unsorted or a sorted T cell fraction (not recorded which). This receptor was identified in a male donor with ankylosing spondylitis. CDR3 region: CAIGDRPNYGYTF. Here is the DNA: TGTGCCATCGGGGACAGACCTAACTATGGCTACACCTTC.